These T cell receptor beta chains were read from a single sample in a study of T cell repertoires in cytomegalovirus infection. MiXCR, run by TCRdb on the reads, gives a single entry per CDR3 protein. The data contain about 340,000 distinct CDR3 sequences, roughly 28% of them singletons. Their cognate antigens are unknown. The sample was cultured PBMCs, taken from culture after CMV antigen stimulation. The receptors were gathered from a human donor in good health (CMV status not recorded). Some clones in this sample may be carry-over from other donors' samples. CDR3s include the opening cysteine and the closing phenylalanine or tryptophan. D genes are given only for firm matches. The listing skips clone size in some rows; elsewhere it reads once, few, many or a size class.

abundance	d_gene	v_gene	j_gene	CDR3aa	CDR3nt
few	TRBD1	TRBV20-1	TRBJ1-1	CSVDPRDRGVDTEAFF	TGCAGTGTAGACCCCCGGGACAGGGGGGTAGACACTGAAGCTTTCTTT
few	TRBD1	TRBV7-9	TRBJ1-2	CASSYWTGQHPGYTF	TGTGCCAGCAGCTACTGGACAGGACAGCATCCTGGCTACACCTTC
NA	NA	TRBV7-8	TRBJ2-3	CASSPRGGASTDTQYF	TGTGCCAGCAGCCCCCGGGGTGGCGCTAGCACAGATACGCAGTATTTT
few	TRBD1	TRBV20-1	TRBJ1-1	CSAFDSLVEQGDTEAFF	TGCAGTGCTTTTGACTCCTTAGTCGAGCAGGGGGACACTGAAGCTTTCTTT
NA	TRBD1	TRBV28	TRBJ2-1	CASSPSHRGQFF	TGTGCCAGCAGTCCATCACACAGGGGGCAGTTCTTC
few	NA	TRBV7-2	TRBJ1-1	CASSYRTEAEAFF	TGTGCCAGCAGTTACCGGACGGAGGCTGAAGCTTTCTTT
NA	TRBD2	TRBV20-1	TRBJ2-5	CSAGLAGGLQETQYF	TGCAGTGCCGGACTAGCGGGGGGGCTCCAAGAGACCCAGTACTTC
NA	NA	TRBV6-5	TRBJ2-3	CASSFTTGGPVWTDTQYF	TGTGCCAGCAGCTTTACTACCGGGGGGCCAGTCTGGACAGATACGCAGTATTTT
NA	NA	TRBV7-9	TRBJ2-1	CASSLLGTINEQFF	TGTGCCAGCAGCTTACTGGGCACAATAAATGAGCAGTTCTTC
NA	TRBD2	TRBV2	TRBJ2-3	CASSEAGSGGADTQYF	TGTGCCAGCAGTGAAGCAGGGAGCGGGGGGGCAGATACGCAGTATTTT
NA	NA	TRBV14	TRBJ1-1	CASSQNDYWGNTEAFF	TGTGCCAGCAGCCAAAACGACTATTGGGGGAACACTGAAGCTTTCTTT
NA	NA	TRBV4-1	TRBJ1-3	CASSQDLNARAGNTIYF	TGCGCCAGCAGCCAAGATCTTAACGCCAGAGCTGGAAACACCATATATTTT
NA	NA	TRBV6-4	TRBJ1-5	CASSETYSDQPQHF	TGTGCCAGCAGTGAGACGTATTCCGATCAGCCCCAGCATTTT
NA	NA	TRBV9	TRBJ1-1	CASSVAGASTEAFF	TGTGCCAGCAGCGTAGCCGGGGCTAGCACTGAAGCTTTCTTT
few	TRBD1	TRBV25-1	TRBJ1-1	CASSEPDRANTEAFF	TGTGCCAGCAGTGAACCGGACAGGGCGAACACTGAAGCTTTCTTT
NA	NA	TRBV5-3	TRBJ2-5	CASSRDGGRETQYF	TGTGCCAGCAGCAGGGACGGCGGCCGAGAGACCCAGTACTTC
many	TRBD1	TRBV7-8	TRBJ1-1	CASSLAGTDYTEAFF	TGTGCCAGCAGCTTAGCGGGGACAGATTACACTGAAGCTTTCTTT
few	NA	TRBV7-8	TRBJ1-5	CASSMAGTYSNQPQHF	TGTGCCAGCAGCATGGCAGGGACCTATAGCAATCAGCCCCAGCATTTT
few	NA	TRBV6-5	TRBJ2-7	CASSYSAQGGREQYF	TGTGCCAGCAGTTACTCCGCCCAGGGGGGCCGCGAGCAGTACTTC
many	TRBD1	TRBV7-8	TRBJ2-1	CASSSSRQGLSYNEQFF	TGTGCCAGCAGCTCCTCCAGACAGGGCCTATCCTACAATGAGCAGTTCTTC
many	NA	TRBV7-2	TRBJ2-7	CASSLQGQSYEQYF	TGTGCCAGCAGCTTGCAGGGGCAATCCTACGAGCAGTACTTC
NA	NA	TRBV27	TRBJ1-4	CASSSERGEKLFF	TGTGCCAGCAGTTCTGAGAGGGGTGAAAAACTGTTTTTT
NA	NA	TRBV5-8	TRBJ2-3	CASSRRNTQYF	TGTGCCAGCAGTCGTCGGAATACGCAGTATTTT
few	NA	TRBV6-1	TRBJ2-7	CASSSSLDSYEQYF	TGTGCCAGCAGTTCATCCCTGGACTCCTACGAGCAGTACTTC
NA	NA	TRBV4-2	TRBJ2-1	CASSLELAGEGWHEQFF	TGTGCCAGCAGCCTTGAACTAGCCGGAGAGGGGTGGCATGAGCAGTTCTTC
large	NA	TRBV19	TRBJ1-1	CASSIYTEAFF	TGTGCCAGTAGTATTTACACTGAAGCTTTCTTT
NA	TRBD2	TRBV7-9	TRBJ2-7	CASSLVASGTEQYF	TGTGCCAGCAGCTTAGTGGCTAGCGGGACCGAGCAGTACTTC
few	TRBD1	TRBV6-5	TRBJ1-1	CASSSLSIGTGAMNTEAFF	TGTGCCAGCAGTTCCTTAAGTATCGGGACAGGGGCCATGAACACTGAAGCTTTCTTT
NA	TRBD2	TRBV7-9	TRBJ2-1	CASSMGLAGNADNEQFF	TGTGCCAGCAGCATGGGACTAGCGGGGAACGCCGACAATGAGCAGTTCTTC
NA	NA	TRBV24-1	TRBJ2-5	CATSDNWRGETQYF	TGTGCCACCAGTGATAACTGGCGGGGAGAGACCCAGTACTTC
few	TRBD1	TRBV28	TRBJ1-5	CASTVSGRRGRVKGSNQPQHF	TGTGCCAGCACCGTTTCCGGACGGAGGGGGCGCGTTAAGGGAAGCAATCAGCCCCAGCATTTT
NA	NA	TRBV6-5	TRBJ1-1	CASSYSREANTEAFF	TGTGCCAGCAGTTACTCGAGGGAGGCGAACACTGAAGCTTTCTTT
few	NA	TRBV11-2	TRBJ2-7	CASSSPRGHYEQYF	TGTGCCAGCAGCTCTCCACGGGGACACTACGAGCAGTACTTC
few	NA	TRBV15	TRBJ2-7	CATSRGSSGYRDYEQYF	TGTGCCACCAGCAGAGGGTCCTCAGGGTACAGGGACTACGAGCAGTACTTC
NA	NA	TRBV7-6	TRBJ1-2	CASSLGRISTANYGYTF	TGTGCCAGCAGCTTAGGTAGGATCTCAACCGCTAACTATGGCTACACCTTC
NA	TRBD1	TRBV10-3	TRBJ1-1	CAISRTGGPNTEAFF	TGTGCCATCAGCCGGACAGGGGGCCCGAACACTGAAGCTTTCTTT
once	NA	TRBV7-2	TRBJ2-4	CASSLPGLPGSKNIQYF	TGTGCCAGCAGCTTACCGGGACTCCCGGGATCCAAAAACATTCAGTACTTC
NA	NA	TRBV7-2	TRBJ1-2	CASSPLGASFYGYTF	TGTGCCAGCAGCCCACTAGGGGCTTCCTTCTATGGCTACACCTTC
once	TRBD2	TRBV6-1	TRBJ2-2	CASAPRREVTGELFF	TGTGCCAGCGCGCCGAGGCGGGAGGTGACCGGGGAGCTGTTTTTT
NA	TRBD1	TRBV24-1	TRBJ2-3	CATRRTGGTDTQYF	TGTGCCACCAGAAGGACAGGGGGCACAGATACGCAGTATTTT
few	NA	TRBV19	TRBJ2-7	CASSLSGQGGNEQYF	TGTGCCAGTAGTCTCAGCGGGCAGGGCGGCAACGAGCAGTACTTC
few	TRBD1	TRBV20-1	TRBJ2-3	CSARRQGFPDTQYF	TGCAGTGCTCGCCGACAGGGTTTCCCAGATACGCAGTATTTT
few	TRBD1	TRBV15	TRBJ2-3	CATSRLRGRDRGTDTQYF	TGTGCCACCAGCAGACTTCGGGGCCGGGACAGGGGTACAGATACGCAGTATTTT
NA	NA	TRBV2	TRBJ2-1	CASRRTVANEQFF	TGTGCCAGCAGGAGGACAGTGGCGAATGAGCAGTTCTTC
once	NA	TRBV7-2	TRBJ2-5	CASSGRLRETQYF	TGTGCCAGCAGCGGGAGGCTGAGGGAGACCCAGTACTTC
NA	NA	TRBV7-3	TRBJ2-3	CASSSDPAADTQYF	TGTGCCAGCAGCTCCGACCCCGCGGCAGATACGCAGTATTTT
NA	NA	TRBV28	TRBJ2-2	CASRTTAANTGELFF	TGTGCCAGCAGAACAACAGCCGCGAACACCGGGGAGCTGTTTTTT
many	NA	TRBV7-2	TRBJ1-5	CASSLGLFVGQPQHF	TGTGCCAGCAGCTTAGGCCTCTTCGTAGGTCAGCCCCAGCATTTT
NA	TRBD1	TRBV7-9	TRBJ1-4	CASSFLDRGLIEKLFF	TGTGCCAGCAGCTTCCTGGACAGGGGGCTGATTGAAAAACTGTTTTTT
many	NA	TRBV12-5	TRBJ1-5	CASGPGRWDQPQHF	TGTGCTAGTGGCCCAGGGAGATGGGATCAGCCCCAGCATTTT
many	NA	TRBV10-3	TRBJ1-6	CATNEGNRSLHF	TGTGCCACAAACGAGGGTAATCGATCCCTCCACTTT
few	NA	TRBV19	TRBJ2-1	CASSISRSPIREQFF	TGTGCCAGTAGTATTAGTCGGTCGCCAATTCGGGAGCAGTTCTTC
once	NA	TRBV28	TRBJ2-2	CASSFDRLDNTGELFF	TGTGCCAGCAGTTTTGACCGACTAGACAACACCGGGGAGCTGTTTTTT